This paragraph reports one T cell receptor (beta chain). The data are from a study of T cell changes during pregnancy in multiple sclerosis. Libraries were prepared by immunoSEQ multiplex PCR; TCRdb keeps only in-frame clonotypes and omits some of them. Of about 60,000 clones in the sample, roughly 91% were seen once. CDR3 length equals 14 residues. Deletions cut 4 bases from V and 8 bases from J, with 17 bases between. Germline CDR1 is SEHNR and CDR2 is FQNEAQ (reference sequence). This sequence was found in a female donor in good health, enrolled as a control in a pregnancy study. This chain connects TRBV7-9 to TRBJ1-2; D not certain. The sample was peripheral blood, taken in the second trimester of pregnancy. This CDR3 reads CASSSAPGNRGYTF. Written as DNA, the CDR3 is TGTGCCAGCAGCTCCGCCCCGGGGAATCGCGGCTACACCTTC.